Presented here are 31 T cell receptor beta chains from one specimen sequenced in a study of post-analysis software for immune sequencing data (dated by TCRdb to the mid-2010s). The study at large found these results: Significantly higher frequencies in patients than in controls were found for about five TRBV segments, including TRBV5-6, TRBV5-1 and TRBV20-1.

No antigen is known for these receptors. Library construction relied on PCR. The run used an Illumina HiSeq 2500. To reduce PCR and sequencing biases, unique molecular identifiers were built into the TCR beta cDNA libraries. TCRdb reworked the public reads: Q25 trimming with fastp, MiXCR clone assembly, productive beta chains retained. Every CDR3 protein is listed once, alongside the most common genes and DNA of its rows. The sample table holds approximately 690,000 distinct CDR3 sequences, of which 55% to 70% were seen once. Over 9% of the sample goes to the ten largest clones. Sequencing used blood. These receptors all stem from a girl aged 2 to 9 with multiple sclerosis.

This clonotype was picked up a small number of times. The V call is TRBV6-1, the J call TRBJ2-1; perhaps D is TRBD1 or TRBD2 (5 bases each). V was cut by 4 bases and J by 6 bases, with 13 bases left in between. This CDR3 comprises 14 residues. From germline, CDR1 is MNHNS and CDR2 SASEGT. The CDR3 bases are TGTGCCAGCAGTGCCTCGGGGCGGGCCAATGAGCAGTTCTTC. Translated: CASSASGRANEQFF.

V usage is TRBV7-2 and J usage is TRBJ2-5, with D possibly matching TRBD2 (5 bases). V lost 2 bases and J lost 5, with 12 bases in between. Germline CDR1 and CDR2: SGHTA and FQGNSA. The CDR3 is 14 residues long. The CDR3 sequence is CASSLLAVVETQYF. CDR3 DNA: TGTGCCAGCAGCTTACTAGCCGTGGTGGAGACCCAGTACTTC.

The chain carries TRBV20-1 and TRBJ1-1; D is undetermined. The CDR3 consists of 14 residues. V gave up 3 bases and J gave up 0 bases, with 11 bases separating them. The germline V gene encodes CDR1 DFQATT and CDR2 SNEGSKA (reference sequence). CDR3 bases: TGCAGTGCTAGCGCCCCAACCATGAACACTGAAGCTTTCTTT. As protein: CSASAPTMNTEAFF.

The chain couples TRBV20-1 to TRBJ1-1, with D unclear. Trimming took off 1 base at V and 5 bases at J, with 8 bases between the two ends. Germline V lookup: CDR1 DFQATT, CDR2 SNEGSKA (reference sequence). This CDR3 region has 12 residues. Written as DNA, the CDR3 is TGCAGTGCTAGAGGTGGGTGGACTGAAGCTTTCTTT. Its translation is CSARGGWTEAFF.

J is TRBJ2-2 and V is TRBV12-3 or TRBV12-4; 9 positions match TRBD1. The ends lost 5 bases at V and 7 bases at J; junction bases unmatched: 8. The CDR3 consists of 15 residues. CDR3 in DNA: TGTGCCAGCAGTAACACGGGACAGGGCATCGGGGAGCTGTTTTTT. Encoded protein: CASSNTGQGIGELFF.

The CDR3 is CASSHGLAGGYNEQFF. The CDR3 bases are TGTGCCAGCAGCCATGGACTAGCGGGGGGATACAATGAGCAGTTCTTC. The V call is TRBV5-6, the J call TRBJ2-1, with TRBD2 matching over 14 bases. This CDR3 has 16 residues. CDR1 SGHDT and CDR2 YYEEEE come from the germline V gene. After removal of 4 bases from V and 4 bases from J, the junction contained 4 bases not matched to a gene.

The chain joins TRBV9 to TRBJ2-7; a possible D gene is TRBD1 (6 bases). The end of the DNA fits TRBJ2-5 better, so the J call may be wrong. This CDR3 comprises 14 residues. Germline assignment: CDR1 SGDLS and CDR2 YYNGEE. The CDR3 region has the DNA TGTGCCAGCAGCGTCGGACAGCTTGGGGAGACCCAGTACTTC. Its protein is CASSVGQLGETQYF.

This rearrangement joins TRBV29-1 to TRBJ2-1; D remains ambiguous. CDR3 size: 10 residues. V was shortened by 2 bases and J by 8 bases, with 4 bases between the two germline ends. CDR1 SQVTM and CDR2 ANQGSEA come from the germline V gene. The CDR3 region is CSVELHEQFF. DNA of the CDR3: TGCAGCGTTGAATTACATGAGCAGTTCTTC.

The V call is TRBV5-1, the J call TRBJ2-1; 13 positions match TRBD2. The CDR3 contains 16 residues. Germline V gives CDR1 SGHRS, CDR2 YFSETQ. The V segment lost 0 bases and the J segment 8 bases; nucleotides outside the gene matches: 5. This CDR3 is CASSLVGTSGIYEQFF. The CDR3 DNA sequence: TGCGCCAGCAGCTTGGTAGGGACTAGCGGGATTTATGAGCAGTTCTTC. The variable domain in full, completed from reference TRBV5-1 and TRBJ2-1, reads KAGVTQTPRYLIKTRGQQVTLSCSPISGHRSVSWYQQTPGQGLQFLFEYFSETQRNKGNFPGRFSGRQFSNSRSEMNVSTLELGDSALYLCASSLVGTSGIYEQFFGPGTRLTVL.

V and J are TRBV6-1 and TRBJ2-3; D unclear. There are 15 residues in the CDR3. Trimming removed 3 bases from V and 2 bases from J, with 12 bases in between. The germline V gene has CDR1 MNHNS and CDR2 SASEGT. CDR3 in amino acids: CASSDNRRYTDTQYF. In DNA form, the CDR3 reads TGTGCCAGCAGTGATAACCGGAGATACACAGATACGCAGTATTTT.

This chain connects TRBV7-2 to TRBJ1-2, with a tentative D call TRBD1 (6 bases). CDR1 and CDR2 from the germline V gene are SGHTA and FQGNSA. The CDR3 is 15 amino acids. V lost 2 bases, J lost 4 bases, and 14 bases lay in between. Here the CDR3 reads CASSLSAGAFYGYTF. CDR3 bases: TGTGCCAGCAGCTTATCGGCAGGGGCCTTCTATGGCTACACCTTC.

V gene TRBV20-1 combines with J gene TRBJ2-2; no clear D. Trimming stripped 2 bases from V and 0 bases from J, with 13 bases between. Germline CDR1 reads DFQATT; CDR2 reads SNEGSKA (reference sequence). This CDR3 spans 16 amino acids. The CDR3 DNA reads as TGCAGTGCTAGACGGGCAGGTAGTCCGAACACCGGGGAGCTGTTTTTT. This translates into CSARRAGSPNTGELFF.

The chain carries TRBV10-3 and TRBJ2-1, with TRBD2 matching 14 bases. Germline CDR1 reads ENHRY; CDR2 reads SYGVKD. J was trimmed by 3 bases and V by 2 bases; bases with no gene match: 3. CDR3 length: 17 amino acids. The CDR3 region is CAISEGLAGGDYNEQFF. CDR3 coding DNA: TGTGCCATCAGTGAGGGACTAGCGGGGGGTGACTACAATGAGCAGTTCTTC.

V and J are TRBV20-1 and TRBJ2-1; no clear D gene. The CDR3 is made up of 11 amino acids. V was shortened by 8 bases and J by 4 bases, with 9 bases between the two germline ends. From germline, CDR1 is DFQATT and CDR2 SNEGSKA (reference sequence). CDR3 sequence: CSPLRYNEQFF. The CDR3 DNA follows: TGCAGTCCACTACGGTACAATGAGCAGTTCTTC.

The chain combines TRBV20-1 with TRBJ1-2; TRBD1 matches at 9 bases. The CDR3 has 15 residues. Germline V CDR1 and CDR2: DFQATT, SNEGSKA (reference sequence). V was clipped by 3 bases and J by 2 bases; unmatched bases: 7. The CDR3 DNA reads TGCAGTGCTAGTCCCGGGACAGGGAAGAACTATGGCTACACCTTC. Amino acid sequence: CSASPGTGKNYGYTF.

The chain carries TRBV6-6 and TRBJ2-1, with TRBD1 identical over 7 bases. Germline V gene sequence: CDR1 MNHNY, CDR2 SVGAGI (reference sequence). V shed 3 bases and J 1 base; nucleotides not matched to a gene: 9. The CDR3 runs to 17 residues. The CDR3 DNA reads TGTGCCAGCAGTTATCCGAGGCCAGGGGGTTCCTACAATGAGCAGTTCTTC. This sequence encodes CASSYPRPGGSYNEQFF.

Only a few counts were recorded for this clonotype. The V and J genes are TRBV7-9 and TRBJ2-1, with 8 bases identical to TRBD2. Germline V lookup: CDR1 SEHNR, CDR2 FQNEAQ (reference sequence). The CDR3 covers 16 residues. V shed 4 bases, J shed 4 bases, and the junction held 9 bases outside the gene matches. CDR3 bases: TGTGCCAGCAGCTCGTCCGGGACTAGGGGATACAATGAGCAGTTCTTC. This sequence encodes CASSSSGTRGYNEQFF.

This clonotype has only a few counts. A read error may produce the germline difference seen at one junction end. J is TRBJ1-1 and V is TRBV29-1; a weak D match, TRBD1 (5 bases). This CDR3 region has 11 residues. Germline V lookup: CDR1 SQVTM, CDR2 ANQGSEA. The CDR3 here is CSVDKGTGAFF. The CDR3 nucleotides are TGCAGCGTTGACAAGGGGACTGGAGCTTTCTTT.

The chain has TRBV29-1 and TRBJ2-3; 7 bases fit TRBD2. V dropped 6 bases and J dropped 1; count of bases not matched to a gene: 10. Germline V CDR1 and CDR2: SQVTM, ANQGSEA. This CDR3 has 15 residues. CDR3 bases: TGCAGCGTGGATGCTGCAGCGGGGCGCACAGATACGCAGTATTTT. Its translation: CSVDAAAGRTDTQYF.

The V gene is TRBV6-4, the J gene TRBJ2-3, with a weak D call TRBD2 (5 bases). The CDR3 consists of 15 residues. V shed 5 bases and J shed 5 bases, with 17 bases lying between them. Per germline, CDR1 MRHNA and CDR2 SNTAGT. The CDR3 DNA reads TGTGCCAGCAGTCCCGGGGTAGCCTACCTAGATACGCAGTATTTT. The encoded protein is CASSPGVAYLDTQYF.

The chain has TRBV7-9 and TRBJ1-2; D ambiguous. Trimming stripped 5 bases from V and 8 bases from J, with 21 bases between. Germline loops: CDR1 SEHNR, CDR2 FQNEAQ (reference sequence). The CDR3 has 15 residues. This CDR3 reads CASSPPERRREGYTF. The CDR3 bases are TGTGCCAGCAGCCCACCCGAGAGGCGTCGTGAAGGCTACACCTTC. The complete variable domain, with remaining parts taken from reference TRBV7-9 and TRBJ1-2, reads DTGVSQNPRHKITKRGQNVTFRCDPISEHNRLYWYRQTLGQGPEFLTYFQNEAQLEKSRLLSDRFSAERPKGSFSTLEIQRTEQGDSAMYLCASSPPERRREGYTFGSGTRLTVV.

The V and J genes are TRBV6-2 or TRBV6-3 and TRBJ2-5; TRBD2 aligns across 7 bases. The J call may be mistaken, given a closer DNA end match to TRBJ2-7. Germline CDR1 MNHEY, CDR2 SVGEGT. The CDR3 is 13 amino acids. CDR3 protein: CASSPGGTGEQYF. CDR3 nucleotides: TGTGCCAGCAGCCCCGGGGGGACGGGCGAGCAGTACTTC.

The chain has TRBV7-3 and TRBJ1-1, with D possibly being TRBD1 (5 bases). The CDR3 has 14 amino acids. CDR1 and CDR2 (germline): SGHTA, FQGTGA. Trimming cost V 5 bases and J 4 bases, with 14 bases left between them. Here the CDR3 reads CASSPGVRTTEAFF. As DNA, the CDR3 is TGTGCCAGCAGCCCGGGGGTCAGAACCACTGAAGCTTTCTTT. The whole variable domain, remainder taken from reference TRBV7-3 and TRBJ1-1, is GAGVSQTPSNKVTEKGKYVELRCDPISGHTALYWYRQSLGQGPEFLIYFQGTGAADDSGLPNDRFFAVRPEGSVSTLKIQRTERGDSAVYLCASSPGVRTTEAFFGQGTRLTVV.

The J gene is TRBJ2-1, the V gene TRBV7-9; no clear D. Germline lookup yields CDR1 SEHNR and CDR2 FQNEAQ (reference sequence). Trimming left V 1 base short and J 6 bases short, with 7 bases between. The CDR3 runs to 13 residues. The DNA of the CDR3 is TGTGCCAGCAGCTTAGGGTCTATCAATGAGCAGTTCTTC. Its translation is CASSLGSINEQFF.

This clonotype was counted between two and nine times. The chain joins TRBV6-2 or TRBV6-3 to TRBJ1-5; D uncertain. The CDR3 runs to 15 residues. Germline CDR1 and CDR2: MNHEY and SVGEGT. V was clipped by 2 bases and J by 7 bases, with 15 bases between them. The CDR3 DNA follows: TGTGCCAGCAGTTACGTTAGCTGGGGTGGGCAGCCCCAGCATTTT. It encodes CASSYVSWGGQPQHF.

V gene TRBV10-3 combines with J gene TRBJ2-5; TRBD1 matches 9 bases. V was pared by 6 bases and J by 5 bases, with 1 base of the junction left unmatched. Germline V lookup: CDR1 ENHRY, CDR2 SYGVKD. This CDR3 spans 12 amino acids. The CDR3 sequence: CAIRDRGETQYF. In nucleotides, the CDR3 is TGTGCCATCAGAGACAGGGGGGAGACCCAGTACTTC.

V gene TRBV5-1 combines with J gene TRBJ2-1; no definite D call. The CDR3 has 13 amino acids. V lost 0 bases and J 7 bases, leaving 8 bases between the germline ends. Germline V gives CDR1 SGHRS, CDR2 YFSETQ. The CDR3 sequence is CASSLDLPNEQFF. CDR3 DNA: TGCGCCAGCAGCTTGGACCTCCCAAATGAGCAGTTCTTC.

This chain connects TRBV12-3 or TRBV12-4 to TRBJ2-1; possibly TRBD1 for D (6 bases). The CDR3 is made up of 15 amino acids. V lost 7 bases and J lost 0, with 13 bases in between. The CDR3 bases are TGTGCCAGCACCCCGGACAGTAGCTCCTACAATGAGCAGTTCTTC. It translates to CASTPDSSSYNEQFF.

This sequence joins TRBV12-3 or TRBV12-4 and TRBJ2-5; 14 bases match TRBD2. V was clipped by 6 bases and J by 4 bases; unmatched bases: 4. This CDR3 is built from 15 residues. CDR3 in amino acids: CASRRTSGRRETQYF. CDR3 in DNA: TGTGCCAGCAGGCGGACTAGCGGGAGGAGAGAGACCCAGTACTTC.

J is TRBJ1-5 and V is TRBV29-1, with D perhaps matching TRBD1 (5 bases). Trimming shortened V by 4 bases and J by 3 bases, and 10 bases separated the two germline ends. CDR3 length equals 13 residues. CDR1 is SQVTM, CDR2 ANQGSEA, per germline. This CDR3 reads CSVVSRDNQPQHF. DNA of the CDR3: TGCAGCGTTGTGTCCAGGGACAATCAGCCCCAGCATTTT.

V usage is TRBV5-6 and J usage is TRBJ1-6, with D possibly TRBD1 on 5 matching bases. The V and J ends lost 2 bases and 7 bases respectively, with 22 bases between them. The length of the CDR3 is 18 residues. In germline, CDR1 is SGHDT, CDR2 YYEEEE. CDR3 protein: CASSFKRTGAPFNSPLHF. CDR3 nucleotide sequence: TGTGCCAGCAGCTTCAAACGGACCGGGGCCCCCTTCAATTCACCCCTCCACTTT.